Listed below are T cell receptor beta chains from one sample, sequenced in a study of blood T cell repertoires in COVID-19. The data were produced by immunoSEQ multiplex PCR, yet TCRdb's version contains in-frame clones alone and is incomplete. This table has hundreds of thousands of clones, roughly nine tenths appearing once. Sequenced sample: PBMCs or T cells enriched from blood (not recorded which). The receptor set was obtained from a man in his sixties who had recovered from COVID-19. The CDR3 runs from the conserved cysteine through the conserved F or W. The order of the fields is D gene, clone size, V gene, J gene, CDR3 protein, CDR3 DNA. A D gene is named only where the DNA matches it firmly. Clone size is not always given. Where it is, it says once, few, many or a class for expanded clones.

>NA|NA|TRBV6-1|TRBJ1-3
CASSEGRGKDTIYF
TGTGCCAGCAGTGAAGGGCGGGGCAAGGACACCATATATTTT
>NA|once|TRBV6-2/TRBV6-3|TRBJ1-2
CASSYSRGENYGYTF
TGTGCCAGCAGTTATTCCCGCGGGGAGAACTATGGCTACACCTTC
>NA|NA|TRBV6-5|TRBJ2-7
CASSLSNFGRHEQYF
TGTGCCAGCAGTTTGTCGAACTTCGGGAGACACGAGCAGTACTTC
>NA|NA|TRBV5-5|TRBJ1-4
CASSLPWSGATNEKLFF
TGTGCCAGCAGCCTGCCGTGGTCAGGGGCAACTAATGAAAAACTGTTTTTT
>NA|NA|TRBV19|TRBJ1-2
CASSIFPKRAGGYGYTF
TGTGCCAGTAGTATCTTTCCAAAAAGGGCGGGAGGGTATGGCTACACCTTC
>NA|NA|TRBV27|TRBJ1-1
CASSPGTRRTEAFF
TGTGCCAGCAGCCCCGGGACAAGGAGGACTGAAGCTTTCTTT
>TRBD2|NA|TRBV2|TRBJ2-2
CASNIAGGDTGELFF
TGTGCCAGCAATATAGCGGGAGGGGACACCGGGGAGCTGTTTTTT
>NA|NA|TRBV7-9|TRBJ1-5
CASSLVPSQPQHF
TGTGCCAGCAGCTTAGTTCCCAGTCAGCCCCAGCATTTT
>NA|few|TRBV4-2|TRBJ1-1
CASSQDLARSNTEAFF
TGTGCCAGCAGCCAAGATTTGGCCCGCTCGAACACTGAAGCTTTCTTT
>NA|NA|TRBV18|TRBJ1-6
CASSPRTGGGNSPLHF
TGTGCCAGCTCACCGAGGACGGGGGGCGGTAATTCACCCCTCCACTTT
>TRBD2|NA|TRBV5-5|TRBJ2-3
CASSGLAGGLHTQYF
TGTGCCAGCAGCGGACTAGCGGGAGGCCTACATACGCAGTATTTT
>TRBD1|NA|TRBV16|TRBJ1-1
CASSQFRQGSNTEAFF
TGTGCCAGCAGCCAATTCAGACAGGGATCGAACACTGAAGCTTTCTTT
>NA|NA|TRBV7-2|TRBJ1-1
CASSFSTGTEAFF
TGTGCCAGCAGCTTCTCAACAGGTACTGAAGCTTTCTTT
>NA|NA|TRBV10-3|TRBJ2-7
CAISSDMDSYEQYF
TGTGCCATCTCATCCGACATGGACTCCTACGAGCAGTACTTC